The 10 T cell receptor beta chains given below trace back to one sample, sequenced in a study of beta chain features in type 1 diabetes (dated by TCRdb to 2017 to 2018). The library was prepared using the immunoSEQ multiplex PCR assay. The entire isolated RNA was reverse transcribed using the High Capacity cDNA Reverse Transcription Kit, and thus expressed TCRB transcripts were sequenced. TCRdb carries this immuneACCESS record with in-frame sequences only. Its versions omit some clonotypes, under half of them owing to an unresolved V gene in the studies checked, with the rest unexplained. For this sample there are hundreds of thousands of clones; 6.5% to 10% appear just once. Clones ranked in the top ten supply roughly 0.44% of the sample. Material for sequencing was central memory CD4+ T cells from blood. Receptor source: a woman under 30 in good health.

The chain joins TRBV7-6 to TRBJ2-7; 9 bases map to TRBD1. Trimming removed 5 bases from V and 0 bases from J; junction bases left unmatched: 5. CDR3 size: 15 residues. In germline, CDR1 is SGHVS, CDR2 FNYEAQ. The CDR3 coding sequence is TGTGCCAGCAGCCAAGGGACAGGGTTCTCCTACGAGCAGTACTTC. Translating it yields CASSQGTGFSYEQYF.

CDR3 protein: CASSGQFNYGYTF. In DNA form, the CDR3 reads TGTGCCAGCAGTGGACAGTTCAACTATGGCTACACCTTC. The chain uses TRBV2 and TRBJ1-2, with D maybe TRBD1 (5 bases). The ends were cut back, 4 bases at V and 2 bases at J, with 8 bases in the middle. The CDR3 contains 13 residues. From germline, CDR1 is SNHLY and CDR2 FYNNEI.

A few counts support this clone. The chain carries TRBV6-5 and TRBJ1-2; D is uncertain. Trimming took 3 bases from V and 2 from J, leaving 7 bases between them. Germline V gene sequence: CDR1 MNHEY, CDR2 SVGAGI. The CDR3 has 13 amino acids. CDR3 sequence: CASSYDINYGYTF. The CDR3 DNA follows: TGTGCCAGCAGTTATGACATCAACTATGGCTACACCTTC.

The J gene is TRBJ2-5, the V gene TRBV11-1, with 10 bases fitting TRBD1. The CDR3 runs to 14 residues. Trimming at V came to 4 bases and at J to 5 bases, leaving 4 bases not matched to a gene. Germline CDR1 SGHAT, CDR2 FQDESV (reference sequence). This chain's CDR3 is CASSSRQGAETQYF. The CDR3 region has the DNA TGTGCCAGCAGCTCCCGACAGGGGGCTGAGACCCAGTACTTC. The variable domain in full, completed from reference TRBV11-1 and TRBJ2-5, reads EAEVAQSPRYKITEKSQAVAFWCDPISGHATLYWYRQILGQGPELLVQFQDESVVDDSQLPKDRFSAERLKGVDSTLKIQPAELGDSAMYLCASSSRQGAETQYFGPGTRLLVL.

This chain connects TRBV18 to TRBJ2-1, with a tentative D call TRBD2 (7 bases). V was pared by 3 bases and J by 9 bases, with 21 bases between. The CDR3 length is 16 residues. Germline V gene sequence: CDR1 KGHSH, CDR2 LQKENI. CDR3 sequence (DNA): TGTGCCAGCTCACCGGGACAACTTGGACTAGGGGGTGAGCAGTTCTTC. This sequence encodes CASSPGQLGLGGEQFF.

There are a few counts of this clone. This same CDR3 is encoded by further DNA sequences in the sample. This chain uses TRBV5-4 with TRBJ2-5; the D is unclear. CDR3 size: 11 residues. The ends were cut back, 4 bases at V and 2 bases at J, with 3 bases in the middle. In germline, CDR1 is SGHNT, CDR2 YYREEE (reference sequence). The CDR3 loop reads CASSIQETQYF. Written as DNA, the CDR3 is TGTGCCAGCAGCATACAAGAGACCCAGTACTTC.

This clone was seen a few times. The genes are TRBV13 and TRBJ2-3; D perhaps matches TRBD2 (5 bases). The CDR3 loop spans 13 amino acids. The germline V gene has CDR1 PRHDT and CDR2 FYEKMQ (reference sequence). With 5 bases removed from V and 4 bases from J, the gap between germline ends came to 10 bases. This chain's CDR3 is CASSQYGADTQYF. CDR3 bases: TGTGCCAGCAGCCAGTACGGGGCAGATACGCAGTATTTT.

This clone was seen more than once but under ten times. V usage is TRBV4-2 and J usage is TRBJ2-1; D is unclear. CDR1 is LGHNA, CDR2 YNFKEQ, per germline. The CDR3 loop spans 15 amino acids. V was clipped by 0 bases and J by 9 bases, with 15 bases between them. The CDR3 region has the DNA TGTGCCAGCAGCCAAGATAGGGCGGCCGGCGGTGAGCAGTTCTTC. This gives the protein CASSQDRAAGGEQFF.

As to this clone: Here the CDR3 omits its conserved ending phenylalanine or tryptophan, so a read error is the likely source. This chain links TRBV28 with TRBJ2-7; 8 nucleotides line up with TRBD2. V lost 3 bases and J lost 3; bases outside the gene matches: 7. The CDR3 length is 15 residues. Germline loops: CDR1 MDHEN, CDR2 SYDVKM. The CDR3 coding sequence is TGTGCCAGCAGTTTCGCGACTAGCGTGGGCTACGAGCAGTACTCC. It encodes CASSFATSVGYEQYS.

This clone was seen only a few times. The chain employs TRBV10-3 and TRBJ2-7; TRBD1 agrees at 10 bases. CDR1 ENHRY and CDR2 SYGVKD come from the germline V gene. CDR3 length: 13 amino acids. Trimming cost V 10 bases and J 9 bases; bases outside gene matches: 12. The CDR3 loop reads CATASDRGQGQYF. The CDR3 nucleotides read TGTGCCACAGCGTCCGACAGGGGGCAAGGGCAGTACTTC.